Described below is a single TCR beta chain sequence and its context. TRAV- and TRBV-specific primers were used for first-strand cDNA, which covered alpha and beta chains. Using a constant-region primer together with a V-primer adapter, TCRs were subjected to 15 to 20 PCR cycles of amplification. TCRdb reprocessed the reads via MiXCR and lists one record per CDR3 protein. The table has approximately 9,000 distinct CDR3 sequences, approximately 70% seen once. The CDR3 contains 12 residues. Germline CDR1 and CDR2: SGHRS and YFSETQ. Trimming stripped 2 bases from V and 3 bases from J, with 6 bases between. The data stem from a study of low-dose radiotherapy and immunotherapy resistance in tumors.

This clonotype originated in a human donor with advanced metastatic prostate, ovarian, gallbladder or colorectal cancer (not recorded which). This table probably holds off-target reads from a library built for another chain. The rearrangement joins TRBV5-1 to TRBJ2-7; TRBD1 might be the D (5 bases). DNA for the CDR3: TGCGCCAGCAGCTTCGACAGCTACGAGCAGTACTTC. Protein product: CASSFDSYEQYF.